The 12 T cell receptor beta chains below were found in one sample sequenced in a study of blood T cell repertoires in COVID-19. Generated by immunoSEQ multiplex PCR, the TCRdb table keeps only in-frame clones and is missing some. Of approximately 380,000 clones listed, about 89% are singletons. Source material: PBMCs or T cells enriched from blood (not recorded which). The receptors shown here come from a woman aged 40 to 50 who had been exposed to COVID-19.

This chain uses TRBV18 with TRBJ2-2; 9 bases are shared with TRBD1. Germline CDR1 and CDR2: KGHSH and LQKENI. The CDR3 has 17 residues. Trimming cost V 2 bases and J 5 bases; bases outside gene matches: 9. The CDR3 reads CASSPRMRQGETGELFF. As DNA, the CDR3 is TGTGCCAGCTCACCAAGGATGAGACAGGGGGAAACCGGGGAGCTGTTTTTT. Complete variable domain (other parts from reference TRBV18 and TRBJ2-2): NAGVMQNPRHLVRRRGQEARLRCSPMKGHSHVYWYRQLPEEGLKFMVYLQKENIIDESGMPKERFSAEFPKEGPSILRIQQVVRGDSAAYFCASSPRMRQGETGELFFGEGSRLTVL.

Regarding this clone: Other DNA sequences of this sample code for an identical CDR3. The rearrangement joins TRBV5-1 to TRBJ2-5, with 9 nucleotides matching TRBD2. The V segment lost 2 bases and the J segment 2 bases; nucleotides outside the gene matches: 4. This CDR3 has 15 amino acids. Germline V gene sequence: CDR1 SGHRS, CDR2 YFSETQ. In DNA, the CDR3 is TGCGCCAGCAGCTTTTCAAGCGGGGGGCAAGAGACCCAGTACTTC. Amino acid sequence: CASSFSSGGQETQYF.

J is TRBJ2-3 and V is TRBV3-1 (or the pseudogene TRBV3-2), with 10 positions matching TRBD2. J was trimmed by 4 bases and V by 3 bases; bases with no gene match: 4. This CDR3 is built from 15 residues. In germline, CDR1 is LGHDT, CDR2 YNNKEL (reference sequence). This chain's CDR3 is CASSQRLAGADTQYF. CDR3 bases: TGTGCCAGCAGCCAGCGGCTAGCGGGAGCAGATACGCAGTATTTT.

This rearrangement joins TRBV20-1 to TRBJ1-2, with 8 bases aligning to TRBD1. V dropped 5 bases and J dropped 9; count of bases not matched to a gene: 14. CDR3 length equals 14 residues. The germline V gene encodes CDR1 DFQATT and CDR2 SNEGSKA (reference sequence). CDR3 region: CSARGQGRLGSYTF. The CDR3 coding sequence is TGCAGTGCTCGTGGACAGGGAAGACTGGGGAGCTACACCTTC.

The chain links TRBV6-1 to TRBJ2-1, with TRBD2 as a possible D gene (6 bases). The CDR3 sequence is 19 residues long. Trimming took off 3 bases at V and 0 bases at J, with 21 bases between the two ends. Germline CDR1 and CDR2: MNHNS and SASEGT. Here the CDR3 DNA reads TGTGCCAGCAGTGAGTCGCCCGCCGGGGGATTTAGCTCCTACAATGAGCAGTTCTTC. Encoded protein: CASSESPAGGFSSYNEQFF.

The rearrangement links TRBV7-8 to TRBJ2-1; D is perhaps TRBD2 (5 bases). V was shortened by 3 bases and J by 5 bases, with 14 bases between the two germline ends. Per germline, CDR1 SGHVS and CDR2 FQNEAQ. The CDR3 covers 15 residues. CDR3 sequence reads: CASSFSGSFHNEQFF. The CDR3 DNA is TGTGCCAGCAGCTTTAGTGGGAGTTTCCACAATGAGCAGTTCTTC.

This clone showed up just once. The V gene is TRBV3-1 (or the pseudogene TRBV3-2), the J gene TRBJ1-3; TRBD1 is a possible D gene (6 bases). The CDR3 is 16 amino acids. The germline gives CDR1 LGHDT, CDR2 YNNKEL (reference sequence). Trimming shortened V by 4 bases and J by 1 base, and 14 bases separated the two germline ends. The CDR3 sequence: CASSRQAGSSGNTIYF. For the CDR3, the DNA is TGTGCCAGCAGCCGACAGGCTGGGAGTTCTGGAAACACCATATATTTT.

V and J are TRBV30 and TRBJ2-3; 7 nucleotides line up with TRBD2. CDR3 length equals 14 residues. Germline V CDR1 and CDR2: GTSNPN, SVGIG (reference sequence). Trimming at V came to 2 bases and at J to 6 bases, leaving 8 bases not matched to a gene. CDR3 amino acids: CAWSFGGGRDTQYF. CDR3 bases: TGTGCCTGGAGTTTTGGGGGAGGGCGGGATACGCAGTATTTT.

The rearrangement uses TRBV11-3 and TRBJ2-2; 9 nucleotides align to TRBD2. The CDR3 totals 15 residues. The germline CDR1 and CDR2 sequences are SGHNT and YENEEA. The V gene end was trimmed by 3 bases and the J gene end by 7 bases; junction bases not matched to a gene: 6. This chain's CDR3 is CASSFVAGAIGELFF. As DNA, the CDR3 is TGTGCCAGCAGCTTCGTAGCGGGGGCTATCGGGGAGCTGTTTTTT.

The chain links TRBV5-1 to TRBJ2-7; D perhaps matches TRBD1 (6 bases). From germline, CDR1 is SGHRS and CDR2 YFSETQ. The CDR3 is made up of 15 amino acids. V was cut by 3 bases and J by 0 bases, with 13 bases left in between. The CDR3 protein is CASSWMTGVSYEQYF. Here the CDR3 DNA reads TGCGCCAGCAGCTGGATGACAGGTGTCTCCTACGAGCAGTACTTC.

The chain employs TRBV5-1 and TRBJ1-2, with TRBD1 matching 10 bases. The CDR3 has 17 amino acids. V shed 4 bases, J shed 5 bases, and the junction held 14 bases outside the gene matches. Germline V CDR1 and CDR2: SGHRS, YFSETQ. The CDR3 nucleotides are TGCGCCAGCAGCGAGTACCAACGACAGGGGGCGCGGTATGGCTACACCTTC. It is translated as CASSEYQRQGARYGYTF. Using reference TRBV5-1 and TRBJ1-2 for the parts outside the CDR3, the full variable domain is KAGVTQTPRYLIKTRGQQVTLSCSPISGHRSVSWYQQTPGQGLQFLFEYFSETQRNKGNFPGRFSGRQFSNSRSEMNVSTLELGDSALYLCASSEYQRQGARYGYTFGSGTRLTVV.

The chain recombines TRBV3-1 (or the pseudogene TRBV3-2) with TRBJ2-1; possibly TRBD2 for D (6 bases). The germline gives CDR1 LGHDT, CDR2 YNNKEL (reference sequence). CDR3 size: 13 residues. V was cut by 4 bases and J by 9 bases, with 13 bases left in between. The DNA for the CDR3 is TGTGCCAGCAGCCTCAAGACCGGGGGTGAGCAGTTCTTC. Amino acid sequence: CASSLKTGGEQFF.